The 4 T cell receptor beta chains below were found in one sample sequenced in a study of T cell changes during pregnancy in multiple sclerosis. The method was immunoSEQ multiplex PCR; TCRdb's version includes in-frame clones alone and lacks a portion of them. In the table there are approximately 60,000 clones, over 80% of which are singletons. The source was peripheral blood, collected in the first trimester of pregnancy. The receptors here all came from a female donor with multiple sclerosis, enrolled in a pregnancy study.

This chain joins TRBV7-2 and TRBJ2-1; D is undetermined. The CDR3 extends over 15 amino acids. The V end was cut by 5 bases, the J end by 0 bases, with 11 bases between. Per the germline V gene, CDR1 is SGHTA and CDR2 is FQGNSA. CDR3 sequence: CASSADWSSYNEQFF. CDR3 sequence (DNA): TGTGCCAGCAGCGCAGACTGGAGCTCCTACAATGAGCAGTTCTTC. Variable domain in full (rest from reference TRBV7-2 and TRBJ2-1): GAGVSQSPSNKVTEKGKDVELRCDPISGHTALYWYRQSLGQGLEFLIYFQGNSAPDKSGLPSDRFSAERTGGSVSTLTIQRTQQEDSAVYLCASSADWSSYNEQFFGPGTRLTVL.

The CDR3 loop reads CASSRGTGRGYTF. For the CDR3, the DNA is TGTGCCAGCTCCAGGGGGACAGGGAGAGGCTACACCTTC. The chain is built from TRBV6-5 and TRBJ1-2; 9 nucleotides align to TRBD1. The germline CDR1 and CDR2 sequences are MNHEY and SVGAGI. The trim removed 8 bases at V and 8 bases at J, leaving 9 bases unmatched. The CDR3 length is 13 residues.

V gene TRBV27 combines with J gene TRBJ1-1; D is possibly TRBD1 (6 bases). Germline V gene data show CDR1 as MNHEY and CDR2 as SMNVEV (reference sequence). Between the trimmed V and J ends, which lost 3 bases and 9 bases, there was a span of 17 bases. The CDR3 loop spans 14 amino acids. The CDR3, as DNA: TGTGCCAGCAGTTTCCAGGGGCAGGAGGACCAAGCTTTCTTT. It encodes CASSFQGQEDQAFF.

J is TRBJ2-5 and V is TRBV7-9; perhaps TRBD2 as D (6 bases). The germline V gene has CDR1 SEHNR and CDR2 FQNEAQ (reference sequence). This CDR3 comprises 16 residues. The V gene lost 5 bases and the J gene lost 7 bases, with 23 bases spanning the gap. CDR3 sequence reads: CASSPYLGTAGGTQYF. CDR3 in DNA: TGTGCCAGCAGCCCCTACCTCGGGACGGCCGGGGGGACCCAGTACTTC.